This T cell receptor (beta chain) was profiled in a study of patients and donors after allogeneic stem cell transplantation. A single record per CDR3 protein comes from TCRdb applying MiXCR to the RT-PCR reads. This sample has about a million distinct CDR3 sequences, with 15% to 20% found just once. The CDR3 is 13 residues long. V gave up 5 bases and J gave up 5 bases, with 12 bases separating them. Germline lookup yields CDR1 SEHNR and CDR2 FQNEAQ (reference sequence). J is TRBJ1-1 and V is TRBV7-9; D ambiguous. The source of this sequence is a human donor who was either an allogeneic HSCT recipient or a stem cell or donor lymphocyte infusion donor (not recorded which). It is not recorded whose cells these are; they may come from a transplant donor. Sequenced sample: blood, either unsorted or a sorted T cell fraction (not recorded which). The chain's CDR3 is CASSRLYRTEAFF. The CDR3, as DNA: TGTGCCAGCAGCCGGCTCTACAGAACTGAAGCTTTCTTT.